These 21 T cell receptor beta chains originate from one sample sequenced in a study of shared clonotypes between healthy human individuals. The method was immunoSEQ multiplex PCR; TCRdb's version includes in-frame clones alone and lacks a portion of them. Of under 600,000 clones listed, around 76% are singletons. The sample consisted of PBMCs. Receptors originate from a woman between 35 and 50 years old in good health. Some clones in this sample may be carry-over from other donors' samples.

The chain carries TRBV5-1 and TRBJ2-1; 10 bases agree with TRBD2. This CDR3 spans 16 amino acids. The V and J ends lost 0 bases and 9 bases, in that order; junction bases with no gene match: 9. Germline V CDR1 and CDR2: SGHRS, YFSETQ. CDR3 nucleotide sequence: TGCGCCAGCAGCTTGGCCCCTAGCGGGAGTTCCGTTGAGCAGTTCTTC. Encoded protein: CASSLAPSGSSVEQFF.

In its sample, this clone was seen once. V usage is TRBV21-1 and J usage is TRBJ2-5; TRBD1 is taken as the D call from the table, unchecked against the DNA. TRBV21-1 is classified as a pseudogene. This CDR3 is 14 amino acids long. In DNA form, the CDR3 reads TGTGCCAGCAGCAATGGGGACAGTTTGGAGACCCAGTACTTC. It encodes CASSNGDSLETQYF.

This clone occurred once. The gene calls are TRBV28 and TRBJ1-5; maybe TRBD1 (5 bases). The V and J ends lost 5 bases and 3 bases respectively, with 17 bases between them. This CDR3 is built from 16 residues. Looked up from germline, CDR1 is MDHEN and CDR2 is SYDVKM. This CDR3 reads CASSIGGRHFNQPQHF. As DNA, the CDR3 is TGTGCCAGCAGTATCGGGGGACGGCACTTCAATCAGCCCCAGCATTTT.

The J gene is TRBJ2-1, the V gene TRBV5-6; D not certain. The CDR3 spans 13 residues. The ends were cut back, 5 bases at V and 6 bases at J, with 12 bases in the middle. Germline V gene lookup returns CDR1 SGHDT and CDR2 YYEEEE. Here the CDR3 DNA reads TGTGCCAGCAGTAAGGTCCGATTCAATGAGCAGTTCTTC. It specifies CASSKVRFNEQFF.

The CDR3 DNA follows: TGTGCCAGCAGCTTAGCGGGAACAGGGGTTGGCACAGATACGCAGTATTTT. It yields the protein CASSLAGTGVGTDTQYF. V gene TRBV7-2 combines with J gene TRBJ2-3, with TRBD1 identical over 7 bases. The CDR3 loop spans 17 amino acids. Per germline, CDR1 SGHTA and CDR2 FQGNSA. Trimming removed 0 bases from V and 1 base from J; junction bases left unmatched: 7.

The V gene is TRBV29-1, the J gene TRBJ2-1; D is ambiguous. There are 13 residues in the CDR3. Germline loops: CDR1 SQVTM, CDR2 ANQGSEA. Trimming cost V 7 bases and J 9 bases, with 19 bases left between them. Here the CDR3 reads CSASVGVGREQFF. DNA for the CDR3: TGCAGCGCCTCCGTTGGGGTTGGCCGTGAGCAGTTCTTC.

The V and J genes are TRBV23-1 and TRBJ1-1, with D unclear. TRBV23-1 is placed among ORFs of uncertain function. Trimming removed 2 bases from V and 1 base from J, with 5 bases in between. CDR3 length: 13 amino acids. The CDR3 loop reads CASSQPKNTEAFF. The CDR3 DNA is TGCGCCAGCAGTCAACCCAAGAACACTGAAGCTTTCTTT.

This clone appeared once. The chain combines TRBV18 with TRBJ2-7, with 8 positions matching TRBD1. Germline V CDR1 and CDR2: KGHSH, LQKENI. The CDR3 covers 16 residues. V shed 6 bases and J 3 bases; nucleotides not matched to a gene: 13. CDR3 coding DNA: TGTGCCAGCTCCCCAATAATGGGACAGGTTCACTACGAGCAGTACTTC. Protein product: CASSPIMGQVHYEQYF.

The chain joins TRBV19 to TRBJ2-1; D perhaps matches TRBD1 (5 bases). Germline V gives CDR1 LNHDA, CDR2 SQIVND (reference sequence). CDR3 length equals 16 residues. V lost 0 bases and J 2 bases, leaving 11 bases between the germline ends. The CDR3 DNA is TGTGCCAGTAGTATAGAAGCACCAGGGACCTACAATGAGCAGTTCTTC. Amino acids: CASSIEAPGTYNEQFF. Full variable domain (outside the CDR3, taken from reference TRBV19 and TRBJ2-1): DGGITQSPKYLFRKEGQNVTLSCEQNLNHDAMYWYRQDPGQGLRLIYYSQIVNDFQKGDIAEGYSVSREKKESFPLTVTSAQKNPTAFYLCASSIEAPGTYNEQFFGPGTRLTVL.

The chain combines TRBV4-2 with TRBJ2-5, with TRBD2 matching over 16 bases. Near its end, the DNA agrees better with TRBJ2-7, so the J call may be wrong. In germline, CDR1 is LGHNA, CDR2 YNFKEQ. This CDR3 comprises 19 residues. Here the CDR3 reads CASSQDQGLAGGGVYEQYF. In DNA, the CDR3 is TGTGCCAGCAGCCAAGATCAGGGACTAGCGGGAGGGGGTGTGTACGAGCAGTACTTC.

This clone was seen more than once but under ten times. This chain links TRBV18 with TRBJ1-5, with D perhaps matching TRBD1 (5 bases). V shed 6 bases and J shed 6 bases, with 18 bases lying between them. The germline V gene encodes CDR1 KGHSH and CDR2 LQKENI. The CDR3 spans 15 residues. CDR3 sequence reads: CASSETGTPGQPQHF. In nucleotides, the CDR3 is TGTGCCAGCTCCGAGACCGGGACGCCTGGTCAGCCCCAGCATTTT.

Of note for this clone: The same CDR3 is also encoded by other DNA sequences in this sample. The CDR3 sequence is CASSFGREQYF. The CDR3 DNA sequence: TGTGCCAGCAGCTTTGGTCGGGAGCAGTACTTC. The J gene is TRBJ2-7, the V gene TRBV11-2; no clear D gene. The germline V gene encodes CDR1 SGHAT and CDR2 FQNNGV. The length of the CDR3 is 11 residues. V was trimmed by 3 bases and J by 7 bases, leaving 7 bases between them.

This chain joins TRBV9 and TRBJ2-7, with 7 bases aligning to TRBD1. With V trimmed by 4 bases and J by 1 base, 5 bases remained unmatched. The length of the CDR3 is 14 residues. Germline-derived CDR1 and CDR2 are SGDLS and YYNGEE. CDR3 coding DNA: TGTGCCAGCAGCTCCAGACAGGGTTCCTACGAGCAGTACTTC. It specifies CASSSRQGSYEQYF.

This clone has more than one count but fewer than ten. V gene TRBV2 combines with J gene TRBJ2-1, with a weak D call TRBD2 (5 bases). The CDR3 is 12 amino acids. Trimming pared 2 bases from V and 14 bases from J, leaving 13 bases between. Germline values: CDR1 SNHLY, CDR2 FYNNEI. The CDR3 protein is CASSEREGREFF. CDR3 nucleotide sequence: TGTGCCAGCAGTGAACGGGAAGGACGCGAGTTCTTC. Variable domain in full (rest from reference TRBV2 and TRBJ2-1): EPEVTQTPSHQVTQMGQEVILRCVPISNHLYFYWYRQILGQKVEFLVSFYNNEISEKSEIFDDQFSVERPDGSNFTLKIRSTKLEDSAMYFCASSEREGREFFGPGTRLTVL.

The chain carries TRBV7-2 and TRBJ1-1; D perhaps matches TRBD1 (6 bases). The CDR3 sequence is 16 residues long. V gave up 1 base and J gave up 0 bases, with 12 bases separating them. Germline V CDR1 and CDR2: SGHTA, FQGNSA. The CDR3 DNA reads as TGTGCCAGCAGCTTAGGAAAGACAGGCATGAACACTGAAGCTTTCTTT. Its protein product is CASSLGKTGMNTEAFF.

This chain connects TRBV7-2 to TRBJ2-5; D is perhaps TRBD2 (5 bases). Germline CDR1 reads SGHTA; CDR2 reads FQGNSA. V shed 5 bases and J shed 7 bases, with 11 bases lying between them. The CDR3 sequence is 12 residues long. The CDR3 region has the DNA TGTGCCAGCAGCCACTCACTAGGGACCCAGTACTTC. This codes for CASSHSLGTQYF.

With regard to this clone: Other DNA sequences in the sample encode the same CDR3. The genes are TRBV5-4 and TRBJ1-1; no firm D call. The CDR3 length is 14 residues. V lost 5 bases and J 0 bases, leaving 11 bases between the germline ends. Germline V gene sequence: CDR1 SGHNT, CDR2 YYREEE (reference sequence). This CDR3 is CASRQDLMNTEAFF. The CDR3 region has the DNA TGTGCCAGCAGGCAGGATTTGATGAACACTGAAGCTTTCTTT.

This sequence joins TRBV4-3 and TRBJ1-4; D not resolved. Trimming removed 1 base at V and 3 bases at J, with 3 bases between. This CDR3 contains 13 residues. Germline V gene sequence: CDR1 LGHNA, CDR2 YSLEER. CDR3 in DNA: TGCGCCAGCAGCCAAGGATCTAATGAAAAACTGTTTTTT. It yields the protein CASSQGSNEKLFF.

V usage is TRBV19 and J usage is TRBJ2-2; 13 bases align to TRBD2. Germline CDR1 LNHDA, CDR2 SQIVND (reference sequence). The CDR3 is 17 residues long. Unmatched junction bases numbered 10, after V lost 8 bases and J lost 4 bases. The CDR3 nucleotides are TGTGCCAGTCTTTCAGGACTAGCGGGAGTTAGCACCGGGGAGCTGTTTTTT. As protein: CASLSGLAGVSTGELFF.

In its sample, this clone was seen many times. The rearrangement uses TRBV28 and TRBJ1-1; D ambiguous. The CDR3 covers 15 residues. V dropped 6 bases and J dropped 5 bases, with 19 bases sitting between them. Germline lookup yields CDR1 MDHEN and CDR2 SYDVKM. The CDR3 is CASSPPREGVTEAFF. For the CDR3, the DNA is TGTGCCAGCAGCCCCCCTAGGGAGGGAGTGACTGAAGCTTTCTTT.

The chain combines TRBV21-1 with TRBJ2-5. TRBV21-1 is deemed a pseudogene. This CDR3 is built from 15 residues. CDR3 DNA sequence: TGTGCCAGCAGCAAAGAGGGTGGTATCCGGGAGACCCAGTACTTC. Amino acid sequence: CASSKEGGIRETQYF.